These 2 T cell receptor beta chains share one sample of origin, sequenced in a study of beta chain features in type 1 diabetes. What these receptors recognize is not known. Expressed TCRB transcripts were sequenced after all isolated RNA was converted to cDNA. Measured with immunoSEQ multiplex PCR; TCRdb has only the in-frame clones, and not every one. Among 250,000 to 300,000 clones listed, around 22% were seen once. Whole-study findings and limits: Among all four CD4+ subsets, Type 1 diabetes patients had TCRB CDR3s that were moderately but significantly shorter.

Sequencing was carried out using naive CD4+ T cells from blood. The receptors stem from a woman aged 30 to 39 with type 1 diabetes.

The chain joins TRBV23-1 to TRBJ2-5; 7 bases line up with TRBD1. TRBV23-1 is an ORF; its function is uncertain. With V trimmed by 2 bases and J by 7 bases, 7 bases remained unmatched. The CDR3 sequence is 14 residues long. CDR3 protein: CASSQRGQRRTQYF. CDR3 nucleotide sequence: TGCGCCAGCAGTCAACGGGGACAGAGGAGGACCCAGTACTTC.

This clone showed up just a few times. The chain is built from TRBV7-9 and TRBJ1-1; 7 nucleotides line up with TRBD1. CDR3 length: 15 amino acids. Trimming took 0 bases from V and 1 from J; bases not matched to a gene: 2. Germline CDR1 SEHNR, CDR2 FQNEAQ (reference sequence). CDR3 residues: CASSLARDRNTEAFF. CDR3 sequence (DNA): TGTGCCAGCAGCTTAGCCCGGGACAGGAACACTGAAGCTTTCTTT.